This T cell receptor (beta chain) was obtained from a study of blood T cell repertoires in COVID-19. Study at large: Both acute and convalescent COVID-19 samples were obtained from the United States, Italy and Spain.

This clone has just one count. The table came from immunoSEQ multiplex PCR; TCRdb's copy has only in-frame clones and leaves some out. The table has over 200,000 clones, roughly 87% seen once. The germline gives CDR1 SGDLS, CDR2 YYNGEE. Trimming at V came to 8 bases and at J to 0 bases, leaving 11 bases not matched to a gene. There are 16 residues in the CDR3. The receptor's source is a man in his forties or fifties with active or convalescent COVID-19. Sample: peripheral blood. The chain has TRBV9 and TRBJ2-1, with 7 bases aligning to TRBD1. This CDR3 reads CARTPTGPSSYNEQFF. For the CDR3, the DNA is TGTGCCAGGACCCCGACAGGGCCGAGCTCCTACAATGAGCAGTTCTTC.